The 23 T cell receptor beta chains given below trace back to one sample, sequenced in a study of blood T cell repertoires in COVID-19. Measured with immunoSEQ multiplex PCR; TCRdb has only the in-frame clones, and not every one. The sample consists of about 210,000 clones, about four fifths of them appearing once. Material for sequencing was peripheral blood. The source of these receptors is a woman between 50 and 59 years old with active or convalescent COVID-19.

The chain recombines TRBV24-1 with TRBJ2-3, with TRBD2 as a possible D gene (5 bases). Germline CDR1 reads KGHDR; CDR2 reads SFDVKD. The CDR3 extends over 17 amino acids. The germline V and J ends were trimmed by 3 bases and 4 bases, with 19 bases remaining between them. The CDR3 DNA is TGTGCCACCAGTGATCCTCTGGGCACTAGAGTTCCAGATACGCAGTATTTT. Its protein is CATSDPLGTRVPDTQYF.

This clone has more than one count but fewer than ten. The V gene is TRBV7-9, the J gene TRBJ1-4; maybe TRBD1 (6 bases). The CDR3 is 15 amino acids. Germline-derived CDR1 and CDR2 are SEHNR and FQNEAQ (reference sequence). V was shortened by 5 bases and J by 10 bases, with 20 bases between the two germline ends. The CDR3 spells CASSLGQLVSGKLFF. CDR3 nucleotides: TGTGCCAGCAGCCTCGGACAGCTCGTCAGTGGAAAACTGTTTTTT.

The chain combines TRBV7-9 with TRBJ1-1, with D perhaps matching TRBD1 (5 bases). The CDR3 is 15 amino acids. The germline gives CDR1 SEHNR, CDR2 FQNEAQ (reference sequence). Trimming stripped 3 bases from V and 1 base from J, with 12 bases between. The CDR3 is CASSFSGGGNTEAFF. CDR3 coding DNA: TGTGCCAGCAGCTTCTCCGGGGGTGGGAACACTGAAGCTTTCTTT.

The chain carries TRBV29-1 and TRBJ2-5; D perhaps matches TRBD2 (5 bases). This CDR3 has 10 amino acids. V was pared by 7 bases and J by 5 bases, with 8 bases between. CDR1 and CDR2 from the germline V gene are SQVTM and ANQGSEA. This chain's CDR3 is CSATGETQYF. The CDR3 DNA sequence: TGCAGCGCCACGGGGGAGACCCAGTACTTC.

The chain combines TRBV10-3 with TRBJ1-1, with a tentative D call TRBD1 (6 bases). Germline CDR1 and CDR2: ENHRY and SYGVKD. V was trimmed by 2 bases and J by 1 base, leaving 11 bases between them. This CDR3 has 15 amino acids. CDR3 in amino acids: CAISETTDRNTEAFF. The CDR3 DNA reads TGTGCCATCAGTGAGACCACGGACAGGAACACTGAAGCTTTCTTT.

This chain joins TRBV11-2 and TRBJ1-5; D might be TRBD1 (5 bases). The CDR3 contains 15 residues. Per the germline V gene, CDR1 is SGHAT and CDR2 is FQNNGV. V was cut by 1 base and J by 6 bases, with 13 bases left in between. The CDR3 here is CASSLGAQGGQPQHF. The DNA for the CDR3 is TGTGCCAGCAGCTTAGGGGCCCAGGGCGGTCAGCCCCAGCATTTT.

The J gene is TRBJ2-3, the V gene TRBV9; weak D call: TRBD2 (6 bases). The length of the CDR3 is 15 residues. CDR1 SGDLS and CDR2 YYNGEE come from the germline V gene. With 0 bases removed from V and 11 bases from J, the gap between germline ends came to 19 bases. The CDR3, as DNA: TGTGCCAGCAGCGTAGAAACGGGAGTGAGTAGTGAGCAGTATTTT. Translated, it gives CASSVETGVSSEQYF.

V and J are TRBV18 and TRBJ2-7; 12 bases match TRBD2. CDR3 size: 16 residues. The germline V gene encodes CDR1 KGHSH and CDR2 LQKENI. Germline trimming cut 5 bases from V and 3 bases from J; bases unmatched to any gene: 8. The CDR3 protein is CASSARTSGMLYEQYV. CDR3 nucleotides: TGTGCCAGCTCAGCTCGGACTAGCGGGATGCTCTACGAGCAGTACGTC.

In DNA, the CDR3 is TGCGCCAGCAGCCGCCTAGCGGTTAACACCGGGGAGCTGTTTTTT. Translating it yields CASSRLAVNTGELFF. The chain uses TRBV5-1 and TRBJ2-2; the match to TRBD2 covers 7 bases. V gave up 4 bases and J gave up 2 bases; unmatched junction bases: 5. Germline V gene lookup returns CDR1 SGHRS and CDR2 YFSETQ. The CDR3 runs to 15 residues.

The V call is TRBV19, the J call TRBJ2-5; TRBD2 is a possible D gene (6 bases). From germline, CDR1 is LNHDA and CDR2 SQIVND (reference sequence). The CDR3 has 15 residues. V shed 4 bases and J shed 5 bases, with 17 bases lying between them. The CDR3 is CASSNRGGKVETQYF. In DNA form, the CDR3 reads TGTGCCAGTAGTAATCGGGGCGGGAAGGTTGAGACCCAGTACTTC.

The chain carries TRBV7-8 and TRBJ2-3, with a possible D match to TRBD2 (6 bases). Between the trimmed V and J ends, which lost 1 base and 4 bases, there was a span of 9 bases. Germline V lookup: CDR1 SGHVS, CDR2 FQNEAQ. This CDR3 is 14 amino acids long. CDR3 protein: CASSLGTKADTQYF. The CDR3 coding sequence is TGTGCCAGCAGCTTAGGGACTAAGGCAGATACGCAGTATTTT.

The chain links TRBV20-1 to TRBJ1-2; the D gene is possibly TRBD1 (5 bases). V gave up 3 bases and J gave up 7 bases, with 12 bases separating them. This CDR3 region has 12 residues. Germline lookup yields CDR1 DFQATT and CDR2 SNEGSKA (reference sequence). The CDR3 region is CSASSGTGGYTF. The CDR3 DNA is TGCAGTGCTAGTTCCGGGACTGGTGGCTACACCTTC.

The chain recombines TRBV28 with TRBJ2-1, with D possibly being TRBD2 (7 bases). The V and J ends lost 7 bases and 2 bases respectively, with 18 bases between them. This CDR3 has 16 amino acids. CDR1 and CDR2 (germline): MDHEN, SYDVKM. The CDR3, as DNA: TGTGCCAGCATAGGGGGGGCCTCGACCGCCTACAATGAGCAGTTCTTC. Translated: CASIGGASTAYNEQFF.

This clone was seen only once. The chain employs TRBV4-1 and TRBJ1-2; TRBD1 aligns across 7 bases. The germline gives CDR1 MGHRA, CDR2 YSYEKL. The CDR3 consists of 15 residues. V was pared by 1 base and J by 2 bases, with 4 bases of the junction left unmatched. The CDR3 here is CASSQAPTGNYGYTF. DNA for the CDR3: TGCGCCAGCAGCCAAGCCCCGACAGGGAACTATGGCTACACCTTC.

The chain couples TRBV30 to TRBJ1-4, with 7 bases lining up with TRBD1. The CDR3 runs to 15 residues. The V gene end was trimmed by 1 base and the J gene end by 4 bases; junction bases not matched to a gene: 6. The V gene's germline CDR1 is GTSNPN and CDR2 SVGIG (reference sequence). CDR3 DNA sequence: TGTGCCTGGAGTGCCCACCAGGGGGTTAATGAAAAACTGTTTTTT. Protein product: CAWSAHQGVNEKLFF. Combining the CDR3 with reference TRBV30 and TRBJ1-4 gives the whole variable domain SQTIHQWPATLVQPVGSPLSLECTVEGTSNPNLYWYRQAAGRGLQLLFYSVGIGQISSEVPQNLSASRPQDRQFILSSKKLLLSDSGFYLCAWSAHQGVNEKLFFGSGTQLSVL.

The V and J genes are TRBV19 and TRBJ1-6, with TRBD1 matching 10 bases. Trimming cost V 1 base and J 9 bases; bases outside gene matches: 3. Per germline, CDR1 LNHDA and CDR2 SQIVND (reference sequence). This CDR3 is 15 amino acids long. Written as DNA, the CDR3 is TGTGCCAGTAGTATAGTAGGGACAGGGGCTTCACCCCTCCACTTT. Amino acid sequence: CASSIVGTGASPLHF.

V is TRBV5-4 and J is TRBJ1-1; the match to TRBD1 covers 12 bases. The CDR3 contains 16 residues. CDR1 and CDR2 from the germline V gene are SGHNT and YYREEE (reference sequence). With 0 bases clipped from V and 9 bases from J, the junction kept 9 bases outside the gene matches. The CDR3 is CASSLEQGTGGAKAFF. The CDR3 DNA reads TGTGCCAGCAGCTTGGAACAAGGGACAGGGGGCGCGAAAGCTTTCTTT.

With respect to this clone: Other DNA sequences from this sample encode an identical CDR3 as well. V and J are TRBV7-8 and TRBJ2-7, with 10 nucleotides matching TRBD2. V trimming: 5 bases; J trimming: 5 bases; junction bases outside the gene matches: 6. Germline CDR1 is SGHVS and CDR2 is FQNEAQ. The CDR3 runs 14 residues. The CDR3 coding sequence is TGTGCCAGCAGCCTGGGGCTAGCGGGGGACGAGCAGTACGTC. This codes for CASSLGLAGDEQYV.

As concerns this clone: Other DNA sequences in this specimen translate into the identical CDR3. The rearrangement uses TRBV2 and TRBJ2-7; 10 bases align to TRBD2. Trimming took 4 bases from V and 1 from J; bases not matched to a gene: 4. The CDR3 consists of 15 residues. Germline V gene lookup returns CDR1 SNHLY and CDR2 FYNNEI. This CDR3 reads CASSGGTSASYEQYF. The CDR3 region has the DNA TGTGCCAGCAGTGGGGGGACTAGCGCGTCCTACGAGCAGTACTTC.

The V call is TRBV7-9, the J call TRBJ2-3, with 7 bases aligning to TRBD2. CDR1 and CDR2 (germline): SEHNR, FQNEAQ (reference sequence). V trimming: 7 bases; J trimming: 3 bases; junction bases outside the gene matches: 10. The CDR3 consists of 15 residues. The CDR3 DNA sequence: TGTGCCAGCACCTCTGGGGACTACACTACAGATACGCAGTATTTT. It translates to CASTSGDYTTDTQYF.

The V call is TRBV16, the J call TRBJ1-5, with 7 bases aligning to TRBD1. This CDR3 contains 15 residues. The V and J ends lost 2 bases and 6 bases, in that order; junction bases with no gene match: 7. The germline gives CDR1 KGHSY, CDR2 FQNENV. The CDR3 loop is CASSQRTGVGQPQHF. CDR3 nucleotides: TGTGCCAGCAGCCAAAGGACAGGTGTTGGTCAGCCCCAGCATTTT.

This clone was counted once. The chain uses TRBV6-5 and TRBJ2-5; TRBD1 matches at 8 bases. CDR3 length equals 13 residues. Germline CDR1 and CDR2: MNHEY and SVGAGI. J gave up 5 bases and V 8 bases, and 7 bases lay outside the gene matches. The CDR3 DNA reads as TGTGCCAGCCGGGACAGGCTGGGGGAGACCCAGTACTTC. It encodes CASRDRLGETQYF.

CDR3 bases: TGCGCCAGCAGGGAGACGGACAGGTCCACTGAAGCTTTCTTT. Translating gives CASRETDRSTEAFF. The J gene is TRBJ1-1, the V gene TRBV5-1, with TRBD1 matching 7 bases. The germline gives CDR1 SGHRS, CDR2 YFSETQ. The CDR3 is 14 residues long. The junction had 8 bases not matched to a gene; V was cut back by 5 bases and J by 4 bases.